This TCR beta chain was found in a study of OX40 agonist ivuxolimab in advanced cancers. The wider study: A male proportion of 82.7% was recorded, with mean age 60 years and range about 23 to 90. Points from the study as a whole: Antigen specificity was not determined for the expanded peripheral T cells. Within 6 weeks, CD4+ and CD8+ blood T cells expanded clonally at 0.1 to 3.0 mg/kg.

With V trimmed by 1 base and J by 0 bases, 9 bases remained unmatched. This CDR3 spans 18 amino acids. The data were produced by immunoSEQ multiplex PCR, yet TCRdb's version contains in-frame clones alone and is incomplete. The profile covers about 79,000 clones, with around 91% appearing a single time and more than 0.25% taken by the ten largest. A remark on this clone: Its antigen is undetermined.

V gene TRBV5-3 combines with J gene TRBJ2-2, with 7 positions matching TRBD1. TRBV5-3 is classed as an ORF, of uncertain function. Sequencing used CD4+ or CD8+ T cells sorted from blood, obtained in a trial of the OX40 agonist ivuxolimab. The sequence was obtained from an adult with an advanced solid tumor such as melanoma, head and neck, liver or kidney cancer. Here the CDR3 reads CARSLRDRDITNTGELFF. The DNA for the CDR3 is TGTGCCAGAAGCTTGAGAGACAGGGACATTACGAACACCGGGGAGCTGTTTTTT.